Listed below are T cell receptor beta chains from one sample, sequenced in a study of technical replicates of blood from a few donors. The method was immunoSEQ multiplex PCR; TCRdb's version includes in-frame clones alone and lacks a portion of them. There are tens of thousands of clones in the sample; around nine tenths occur only once, and 0.25% to 0.35% lies in the top ten. Source material: T cells isolated from PBMCs. The origin of the receptors is a human donor in good health. Each CDR3 is given with its conserved first and last residue. Fields, in order: V gene, CDR3 length, clone size, J gene, D gene, CDR3 DNA, CDR3 protein. A D gene is named only where the DNA matches it firmly. Expanded clones are given a class, and other clones once, few, many or no size at all.

>TRBV9|17|-|TRBJ1-4|-
TGTGCCAGCAGCGTAGCTGAGCTGGGCCCACTAGGGGAAAAACTGTTTTTT
CASSVAELGPLGEKLFF
>TRBV6-1|17|-|TRBJ2-7|TRBD2
TGTGCCAGCAGTGAGTTAGCCGGGACTAGCGGGGTCAACGAGCAGTACTTC
CASSELAGTSGVNEQYF
>TRBV5-1|15|-|TRBJ1-5|-
TGCGCCAGCAGCTTGATCCCAGGGGGCAATCAGCCCCAGCATTTT
CASSLIPGGNQPQHF
>TRBV4-2|15|-|TRBJ2-2|-
TGTGCCAGCCGTCGCGCTCCGGGGGACACCGGGGAGCTGTTTTTT
CASRRAPGDTGELFF
>TRBV5-6|13|-|TRBJ2-7|-
TGTGCCAGCAGCCGACAGGAATCCTACGAGCAGTACTTC
CASSRQESYEQYF
>TRBV18|14|-|TRBJ1-2|-
TGTGCCAGCTCACCAGGGGAGGGCCACTATGGCTACACCTTC
CASSPGEGHYGYTF
>TRBV7-9|15|-|TRBJ1-1|-
TGTGCCAGCAACTTGTGGTCAGATCAGAACACTGAAGCTTTCTTT
CASNLWSDQNTEAFF
>TRBV11-2|15|-|TRBJ1-1|-
TGTGCCAGCAGGACCCTCAGGGGACCGAACACTGAAGCTTTCTTT
CASRTLRGPNTEAFF
>TRBV7-9|17|once|TRBJ2-3|TRBD2
TGTGCCAGCAGCGCGAACCGGGACTACAACCGCACAGATACGCAGTATTTT
CASSANRDYNRTDTQYF
>TRBV27|16|-|TRBJ1-1|-
TGTGCCAGCAGGTCCCCCATGACAGCGCTGAACACTGAAGCTTTCTTT
CASRSPMTALNTEAFF
>TRBV6-5|16|-|TRBJ2-6|-
TGTGCCAGCAGTTACTTGCTAGAGGCTGGGGCCAACGTCCTGACTTTC
CASSYLLEAGANVLTF
>TRBV18|13|-|TRBJ1-2|TRBD1
TGTGCCAGCTCACCTGACAGGGGCTATGGCTACACCTTC
CASSPDRGYGYTF
>TRBV7-6|15|-|TRBJ2-5|-
TGTGCCAGCAGCTTAACAACAGGGGGAGGGGAGACCCAGTACTTC
CASSLTTGGGETQYF
>TRBV18|14|-|TRBJ1-4|-
TGTGCCAGCTCCCCCGGGACAACAGGTGAAAAACTGTTTTTT
CASSPGTTGEKLFF
>TRBV20-1|10|-|TRBJ2-1|-
TGCAGTGCTAGAGTTCTACCTCAGTTCTTC
CSARVLPQFF
>TRBV5-1|16|-|TRBJ2-7|-
TGCGCCAGCAGCTTGGATGCCGTCGTCGGTATATACGAGCAGTACTTC
CASSLDAVVGIYEQYF
>TRBV7-8|15|once|TRBJ1-1|-
TGTGCCAGCAGCCAATTTGGACAGCCGAGCACTGAAGCTTTCTTT
CASSQFGQPSTEAFF
>TRBV2|15|-|TRBJ2-7|TRBD2
TGTGCCAGCAGTGAAGAAGCGGGGAGCTCCTACGAGCAGTACTTC
CASSEEAGSSYEQYF